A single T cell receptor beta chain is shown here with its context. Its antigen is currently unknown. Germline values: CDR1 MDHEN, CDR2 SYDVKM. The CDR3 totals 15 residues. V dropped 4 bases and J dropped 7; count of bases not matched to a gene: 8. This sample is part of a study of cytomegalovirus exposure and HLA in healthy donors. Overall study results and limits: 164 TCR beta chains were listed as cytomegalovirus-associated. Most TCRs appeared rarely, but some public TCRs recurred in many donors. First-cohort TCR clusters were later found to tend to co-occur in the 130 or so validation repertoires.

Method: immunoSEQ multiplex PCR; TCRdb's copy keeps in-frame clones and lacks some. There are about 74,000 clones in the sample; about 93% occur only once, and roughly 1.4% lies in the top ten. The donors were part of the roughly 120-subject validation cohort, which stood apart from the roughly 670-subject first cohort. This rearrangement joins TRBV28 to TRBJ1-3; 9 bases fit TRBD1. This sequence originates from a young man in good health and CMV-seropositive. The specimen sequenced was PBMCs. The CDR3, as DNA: TGTGCCAGCAGTTCACGACAGGGGACAGGGAACACCATATATTTT. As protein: CASSSRQGTGNTIYF.